The clone carrying this TCR beta chain has only one observation. Sequenced by immunoSEQ multiplex PCR; TCRdb stores in-frame clones only, minus some. Counted here are more than 50,000 clones, nearly 90% occurring once; the ten biggest clones make up 0.3% to 0.35%. Germline V gene data show CDR1 as SGHDN and CDR2 as FVKESK. The trim removed 2 bases at V and 6 bases at J, leaving 6 bases unmatched. The length of the CDR3 is 15 residues. This sample is part of a study of OX40 agonist ivuxolimab in advanced cancers. This chain connects TRBV14 to TRBJ2-2; 7 positions agree with TRBD1. The receptor's source is an adult with an advanced solid tumor such as melanoma, head and neck, liver or kidney cancer. Here the sequenced sample was CD4+ or CD8+ T cells sorted from blood, taken in a trial of the OX40 agonist ivuxolimab. The CDR3 region is CASSQKRGGPGELFF. CDR3 coding DNA: TGTGCCAGCAGCCAAAAAAGAGGGGGCCCCGGGGAGCTGTTTTTT.